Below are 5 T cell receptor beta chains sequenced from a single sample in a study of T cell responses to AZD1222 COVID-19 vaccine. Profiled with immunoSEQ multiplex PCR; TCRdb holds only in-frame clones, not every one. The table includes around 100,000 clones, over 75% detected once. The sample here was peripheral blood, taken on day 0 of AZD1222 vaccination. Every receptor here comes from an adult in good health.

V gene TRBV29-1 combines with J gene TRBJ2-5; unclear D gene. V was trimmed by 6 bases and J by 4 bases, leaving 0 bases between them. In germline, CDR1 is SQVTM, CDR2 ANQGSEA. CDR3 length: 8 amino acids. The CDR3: CSVETQYF. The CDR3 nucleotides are TGCAGCGTAGAGACCCAGTACTTC.

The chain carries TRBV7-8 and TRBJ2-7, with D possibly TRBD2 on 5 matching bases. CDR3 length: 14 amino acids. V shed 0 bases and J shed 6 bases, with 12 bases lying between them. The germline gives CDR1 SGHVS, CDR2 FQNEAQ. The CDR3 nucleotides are TGTGCCAGCAGCTTAGCGTCGCCAGCGGTCGAGCAGTACTTC. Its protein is CASSLASPAVEQYF.

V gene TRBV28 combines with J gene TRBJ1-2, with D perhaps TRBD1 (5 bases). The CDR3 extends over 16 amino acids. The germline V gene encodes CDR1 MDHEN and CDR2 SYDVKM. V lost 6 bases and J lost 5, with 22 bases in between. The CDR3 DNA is TGTGCCAGCAGCAAAACCCGGGGCCTACAGCGGTATGGCTACACCTTC. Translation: CASSKTRGLQRYGYTF.

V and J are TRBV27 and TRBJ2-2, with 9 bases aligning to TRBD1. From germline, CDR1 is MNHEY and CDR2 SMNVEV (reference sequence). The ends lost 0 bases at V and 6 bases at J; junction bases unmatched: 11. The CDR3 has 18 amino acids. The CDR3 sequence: CASSLSGRDRAYAGELFF. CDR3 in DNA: TGTGCCAGCAGTTTATCGGGAAGGGACAGGGCTTACGCCGGGGAGCTGTTTTTT.

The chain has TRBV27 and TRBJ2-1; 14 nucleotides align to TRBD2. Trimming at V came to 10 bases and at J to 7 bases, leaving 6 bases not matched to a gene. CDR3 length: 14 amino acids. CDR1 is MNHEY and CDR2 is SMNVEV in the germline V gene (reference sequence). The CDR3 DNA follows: TGTGCCACCCGCGGACTAGCGGGGGGTAATGAGCAGTTCTTC. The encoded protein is CATRGLAGGNEQFF.